One sample yielded the 14 T cell receptor beta chains listed below, sequenced in a study of human versus mouse CDR3 diversity and MHC coevolution. Clones were sequenced by immunoSEQ multiplex PCR, and TCRdb holds only the in-frame ones, with some missing. The sample shows about 83,000 clones, about 90% of them seen only once. The specimen sequenced was naive CD4+ T cells from blood. Specified subset: CD45RO-negative CD62L-positive naive CD4 T cells. The receptors derive from a person between 30 and 69 years old in good health.

The gene calls are TRBV5-4 and TRBJ2-3; D not resolved. V lost 5 bases and J lost 2, with 15 bases in between. The germline V gene encodes CDR1 SGHNT and CDR2 YYREEE (reference sequence). This CDR3 spans 15 amino acids. CDR3 sequence reads: CASSVWLADTDTQYF. The CDR3 region has the DNA TGTGCCAGCAGTGTCTGGTTAGCAGACACAGATACGCAGTATTTT.

This rearrangement joins TRBV18 to TRBJ2-7, with 9 bases aligning to TRBD1. CDR3 length: 16 amino acids. Trimming took 3 bases from V and 2 from J; bases not matched to a gene: 8. Germline assignment: CDR1 KGHSH and CDR2 LQKENI. The CDR3 region has the DNA TGTGCCAGCTCACCCAGACCGGGACAGGGCCCCTACGAGCAGTACTTC. It translates to CASSPRPGQGPYEQYF.

The chain uses TRBV15 and TRBJ1-3; D is uncertain. The V end was cut by 0 bases, the J end by 0 bases, with 9 bases between. CDR1 and CDR2 from the germline V gene are LNHNV and YYDKDF (reference sequence). CDR3 length: 16 residues. CDR3 sequence (DNA): TGTGCCACCAGCAGAGACCCAGGTTACTCTGGAAACACCATATATTTT. Protein: CATSRDPGYSGNTIYF.

The table lists this clone with a count of one. The rearrangement uses TRBV19 and TRBJ1-2; a possible D gene is TRBD1 (6 bases). V lost 6 bases, J lost 5 bases, and 13 bases lay in between. The CDR3 totals 13 residues. The germline gives CDR1 LNHDA, CDR2 SQIVND (reference sequence). The CDR3 reads CASSSGQRYGYTF. The CDR3 bases are TGTGCCAGTAGCTCGGGACAACGGTATGGCTACACCTTC.

This clone was recorded only once. The V call is TRBV19, the J call TRBJ2-7, with 7 bases matching TRBD1. Germline assignment: CDR1 LNHDA and CDR2 SQIVND (reference sequence). There are 15 residues in the CDR3. Trimming at V came to 5 bases and at J to 4 bases, leaving 11 bases not matched to a gene. The CDR3: CASSASGTAIYEQYF. The CDR3 DNA reads TGTGCCAGTAGTGCTTCCGGGACAGCGATTTACGAGCAGTACTTC.

This chain uses TRBV5-1 with TRBJ1-2, with no clear D. V was shortened by 0 bases and J by 0 bases, with 6 bases between the two germline ends. This CDR3 spans 14 amino acids. Looked up from germline, CDR1 is SGHRS and CDR2 is YFSETQ. The CDR3 loop reads CASSLATSNYGYTF. In nucleotides, the CDR3 is TGCGCCAGCAGCTTGGCCACTTCTAACTATGGCTACACCTTC. Filled out from reference TRBV5-1 and TRBJ1-2, the complete variable domain reads KAGVTQTPRYLIKTRGQQVTLSCSPISGHRSVSWYQQTPGQGLQFLFEYFSETQRNKGNFPGRFSGRQFSNSRSEMNVSTLELGDSALYLCASSLATSNYGYTFGSGTRLTVV.

V is TRBV18 and J is TRBJ2-3; 13 bases align to TRBD2. Germline trimming cut 3 bases from V and 3 bases from J; bases unmatched to any gene: 3. This CDR3 has 16 amino acids. Germline V lookup: CDR1 KGHSH, CDR2 LQKENI. The CDR3 DNA sequence: TGTGCCAGCTCACCGCGACTAGCGGGGGGAACAGATACGCAGTATTTT. Translated, it gives CASSPRLAGGTDTQYF.

Notes on this clone: Distinct nucleotide sequences in the sample also encode this CDR3. This chain links TRBV18 with TRBJ1-1; 9 nucleotides match TRBD1. Germline CDR1 and CDR2: KGHSH and LQKENI. The CDR3 loop spans 15 amino acids. Trimming took 1 base from V and 5 from J; bases not matched to a gene: 5. The CDR3 spells CASSPQQGAQTEAFF. The CDR3 DNA is TGTGCCAGCTCACCACAACAGGGGGCGCAGACTGAAGCTTTCTTT.

The chain is built from TRBV11-2 and TRBJ2-5, with 9 nucleotides matching TRBD1. The CDR3 is made up of 15 amino acids. The germline gives CDR1 SGHAT, CDR2 FQNNGV. J gave up 3 bases and V 6 bases, and 8 bases lay outside the gene matches. The DNA for the CDR3 is TGTGCCAGCAGACGTTTGCGGGACAGGGAAGAGACCCAGTACTTC. Translated, it gives CASRRLRDREETQYF. Filled out from reference TRBV11-2 and TRBJ2-5, the complete variable domain reads EAGVAQSPRYKIIEKRQSVAFWCNPISGHATLYWYQQILGQGPKLLIQFQNNGVVDDSQLPKDRFSAERLKGVDSTLKIQPAKLEDSAVYLCASRRLRDREETQYFGPGTRLLVL.

The chain uses TRBV7-9 and TRBJ2-3, with D unresolved. V was shortened by 7 bases and J by 5 bases, with 13 bases between the two germline ends. The CDR3 length is 13 residues. The germline V gene encodes CDR1 SEHNR and CDR2 FQNEAQ (reference sequence). CDR3 loop: CASTAPRKDTQYF. The CDR3 region has the DNA TGTGCCAGCACCGCACCTAGGAAAGATACGCAGTATTTT.

The chain couples TRBV28 to TRBJ2-1; TRBD2 aligns across 11 bases. Germline V gene lookup returns CDR1 MDHEN and CDR2 SYDVKM. The CDR3 has 20 residues. V lost 1 base and J lost 0; bases outside the gene matches: 11. The CDR3 nucleotides read TGTGCCAGCAGTTTATCTCGACTAGCGGGGCCTTCAAGCTCCTACAATGAGCAGTTCTTC. It translates to CASSLSRLAGPSSSYNEQFF. The full variable domain, in which reference TRBV28 and TRBJ2-1 provide the parts outside the CDR3, is DVKVTQSSRYLVKRTGEKVFLECVQDMDHENMFWYRQDPGLGLRLIYFSYDVKMKEKGDIPEGYSVSREKKERFSLILESASTNQTSMYLCASSLSRLAGPSSSYNEQFFGPGTRLTVL.

The chain joins TRBV30 to TRBJ1-3, with 8 bases that match TRBD1. The CDR3 length is 17 residues. Germline trimming cut 0 bases from V and 3 bases from J; bases unmatched to any gene: 10. Germline CDR1 and CDR2: GTSNPN and SVGIG (reference sequence). CDR3 protein: CAWSVAGGSVRGNTIYF. CDR3 DNA: TGTGCCTGGAGTGTGGCAGGGGGCTCTGTACGTGGAAACACCATATATTTT.

This clone has just one count. The V call is TRBV19, the J call TRBJ1-5, with 11 nucleotides matching TRBD1. CDR1 is LNHDA, CDR2 SQIVND, per germline (reference sequence). The V segment lost 5 bases and the J segment 9 bases; nucleotides outside the gene matches: 6. This CDR3 has 14 amino acids. The CDR3 DNA is TGTGCCAGTAGTGAGGGACAGGGGGTTTTGCCCCAGCATTTT. This encodes CASSEGQGVLPQHF.

The chain employs TRBV15 and TRBJ2-1; D is uncertain. The CDR3 spans 14 residues. Germline V gene data show CDR1 as LNHNV and CDR2 as YYDKDF (reference sequence). The V and J ends lost 0 bases and 2 bases respectively, with 5 bases between them. CDR3 residues: CATSREGAYNEQFF. CDR3 bases: TGTGCCACCAGCAGAGAGGGCGCCTACAATGAGCAGTTCTTC.